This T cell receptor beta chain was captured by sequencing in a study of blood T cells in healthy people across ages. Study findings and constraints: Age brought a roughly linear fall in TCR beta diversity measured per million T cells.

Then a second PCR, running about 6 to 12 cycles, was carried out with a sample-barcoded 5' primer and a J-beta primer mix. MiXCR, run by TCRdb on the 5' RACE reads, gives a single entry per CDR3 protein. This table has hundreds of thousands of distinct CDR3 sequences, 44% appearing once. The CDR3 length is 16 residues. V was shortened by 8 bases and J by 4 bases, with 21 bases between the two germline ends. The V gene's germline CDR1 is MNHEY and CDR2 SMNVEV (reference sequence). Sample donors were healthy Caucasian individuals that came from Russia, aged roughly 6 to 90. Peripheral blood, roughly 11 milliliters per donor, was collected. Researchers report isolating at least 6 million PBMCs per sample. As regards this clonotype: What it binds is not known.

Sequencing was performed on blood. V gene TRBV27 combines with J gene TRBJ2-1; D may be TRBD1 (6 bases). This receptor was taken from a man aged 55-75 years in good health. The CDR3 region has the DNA TGTGCCAGCCCCTTAACGGCCCTGGGGGCATACAATGAGCAGTTCTTC. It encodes CASPLTALGAYNEQFF.